This T cell receptor (beta chain) was identified during a study of cytomegalovirus exposure and HLA in healthy donors. Study-wide background: About 84% of some 390 genotyped donors fell in the Caucasian-associated ancestry cluster.

With regard to this clone: Its target is not known.

The study ran its PCR with 60 Vbeta and 13 Jbeta primers. Sequencing used immunoSEQ multiplex PCR; TCRdb keeps in-frame clones, though not all of them. This sample carries some 90,000 clones, roughly 80% of them seen once, and the ten largest clones take around 2.9%. Study outcomes and limitations: Previously analyzed data showed that most TCR beta V segments were productive at a frequency of about 90% or about 30%. Researchers had no immune exposure information except CMV serostatus available.

Participants comprised healthy donors of bone marrow. The origin of this receptor is a man aged 35 to 55 in good health and CMV-seronegative. Sample: PBMCs.

CDR3 bases: TGTGCCAGCAGTTTACGGGCTAGCGGGGGGTCCAGCTCCTACGAGCAGTACTTC. Translated: CASSLRASGGSSSYEQYF. The chain uses TRBV27 and TRBJ2-7, with 11 bases fitting TRBD2. The CDR3 has 18 residues. The trim removed 2 bases at V and 0 bases at J, leaving 9 bases unmatched. Germline V gene sequence: CDR1 MNHEY, CDR2 SMNVEV (reference sequence).